This T cell receptor (beta chain) was identified during a study of PD-1 blockade in classical Hodgkin lymphoma. As for this clone: Its antigen is unknown.

Notes on the study in general: Repertoire difference causes, possibly disease activity or prior therapy, remain undefined. When set against healthy donors, newly diagnosed patients were reported to show lower baseline TCR diversity. The CD4+ diversity rise by C4D1 was clearest in complete responders.

Every patient experienced relapse after autologous stem cell transplantation, and brentuximab vedotin exposure varied. Classifying best responses yielded complete response, partial response or progressive disease. Produced via immunoSEQ multiplex PCR; TCRdb's table is partial and in-frame only. The sample holds roughly 150,000 clones, under 85% seen once. This clonotype was obtained from a human donor with classical Hodgkin lymphoma. This sample comprised peripheral blood mononuclear cells (PBMCs), obtained before the second cycle of nivolumab.

CDR3: CASSVATTGDTEAFF. The CDR3 nucleotides read TGTGCCAGCAGCGTAGCTACGACAGGGGACACTGAAGCTTTCTTT. The chain carries TRBV9 and TRBJ1-1; the match to TRBD1 covers 8 bases. Germline assignment: CDR1 SGDLS and CDR2 YYNGEE. The V gene end was trimmed by 0 bases and the J gene end by 3 bases; junction bases not matched to a gene: 4. This CDR3 comprises 15 residues.